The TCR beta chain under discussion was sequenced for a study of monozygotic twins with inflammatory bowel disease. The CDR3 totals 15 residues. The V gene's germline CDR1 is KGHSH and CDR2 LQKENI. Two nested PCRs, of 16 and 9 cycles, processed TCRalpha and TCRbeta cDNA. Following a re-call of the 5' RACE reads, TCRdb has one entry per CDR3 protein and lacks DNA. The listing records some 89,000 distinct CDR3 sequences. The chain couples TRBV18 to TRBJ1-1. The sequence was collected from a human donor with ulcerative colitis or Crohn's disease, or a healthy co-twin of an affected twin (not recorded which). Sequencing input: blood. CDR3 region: CASSPQGSMNTEAFF.